This record looks at one T cell receptor (beta chain) sequence and its context. The antigen is unknown. TCRdb keeps only in-frame clones here, not all; method: immunoSEQ multiplex PCR. The sample lists fewer than 15,000 clones; 70% to 80% were seen once. V trimming: 1 base; J trimming: 3 bases; junction bases outside the gene matches: 5. The CDR3 is made up of 15 amino acids. Germline V gene data show CDR1 as SQVTM and CDR2 as ANQGSEA. The data stem from a study of T cell clones after liver transplantation. Overall study: TCRbeta sequencing after a pre-transplant mixed lymphocyte reaction identified graft-donor-reactive clones, later tracked in post-transplant blood.

Study-wide findings and caveats: These preliminary findings come from unstandardized post-transplant sampling times. Compared with third party-reactive sequences, donor-reactive ones declined more, independent of withdrawal success.

The sample here was CD8+ T cells from blood, taken at the 22-month timepoint. The V and J genes are TRBV29-1 and TRBJ2-7; 11 nucleotides agree with TRBD2. The receptor comes from a human patient who received a liver transplant. Some of these T cells may belong to the graft donor. The CDR3 sequence: CSVEGLAGGDYEQYF. The CDR3 region has the DNA TGCAGCGTTGAAGGGCTAGCGGGAGGAGACTACGAGCAGTACTTC.